The 27 T cell receptor beta chains reported below all come from one sample, sequenced in a study of shared clonotypes between healthy human individuals. Clones were read by immunoSEQ multiplex PCR, and TCRdb kept only the in-frame ones, dropping some. The repertoire has roughly 2 million clones, over 85% of them found once; the top ten carry around 1.1%. Terminally differentiated effector memory CD45RA+ cells were excluded by CCR7 positive selection of CD45RO-negative cells. The material sequenced was naive CD8+ T cells sorted from blood. The receptors here all came from a man aged 18 to 30 in good health.

The V call is TRBV4-1, the J call TRBJ1-5; D ambiguous. Trimming left V 1 base short and J 2 bases short, with 9 bases between. Germline loops: CDR1 MGHRA, CDR2 YSYEKL. The CDR3 has 15 residues. CDR3 in amino acids: CASSQGVSGNQPQHF. The CDR3 nucleotides read TGCGCCAGCAGCCAAGGGGTGTCCGGCAATCAGCCCCAGCATTTT.

V is TRBV11-2 and J is TRBJ2-5; 9 bases match TRBD1. The germline V gene encodes CDR1 SGHAT and CDR2 FQNNGV. The length of the CDR3 is 15 residues. V gave up 5 bases and J gave up 5 bases; unmatched junction bases: 9. CDR3 in amino acids: CASSPIGQGRETQYF. The DNA of the CDR3 is TGTGCCAGCAGCCCCATCGGACAGGGGAGGGAGACCCAGTACTTC.

The J gene is TRBJ2-2, the V gene TRBV15; D unclear. With 6 bases removed from V and 3 bases from J, the gap between germline ends came to 2 bases. Per germline, CDR1 LNHNV and CDR2 YYDKDF (reference sequence). The CDR3 consists of 11 residues. The CDR3 loop reads CATSYTGELFF. The CDR3 DNA reads TGTGCCACCAGTTACACCGGGGAGCTGTTTTTT.

The V gene is TRBV4-1, the J gene TRBJ1-2, with D unclear. Per germline, CDR1 MGHRA and CDR2 YSYEKL. Trimming cost V 3 bases and J 4 bases, with 9 bases left between them. The CDR3 loop spans 13 amino acids. CDR3 in DNA: TGCGCCAGCAGCCATGAACGGGGCTATGGCTACACCTTC. It yields the protein CASSHERGYGYTF.

The chain joins TRBV13 to TRBJ2-6, with D maybe TRBD1 (7 bases). The CDR3 length is 17 residues. The V and J ends lost 5 bases and 0 bases respectively, with 14 bases between them. Germline V CDR1 and CDR2: PRHDT, FYEKMQ (reference sequence). CDR3 nucleotide sequence: TGTGCCAGCAGCATCAGGGGGGAAAGCTCTGGGGCCAACGTCCTGACTTTC. Its translation: CASSIRGESSGANVLTF.

The chain links TRBV5-4 to TRBJ1-1, with 10 bases that match TRBD1. V gave up 2 bases and J gave up 1 base; unmatched junction bases: 11. CDR3 length: 18 residues. Germline V lookup: CDR1 SGHNT, CDR2 YYREEE (reference sequence). In nucleotides, the CDR3 is TGTGCCAGCAGCTTTAAGCCGGGACAGGGGATAGGGAACACTGAAGCTTTCTTT. It yields the protein CASSFKPGQGIGNTEAFF.

V is TRBV25-1 and J is TRBJ2-3; possibly TRBD1 or TRBD2 for D (5 bases each). CDR3 length: 13 residues. V was cut by 1 base and J by 5 bases, with 7 bases left in between. CDR1 and CDR2 (germline): MGHDK, SYGVNS. In DNA, the CDR3 is TGTGCCAGCAGTGAATGGGGGAGAGATACGCAGTATTTT. Its translation: CASSEWGRDTQYF. The full variable domain, with the rest looked up from reference TRBV25-1 and TRBJ2-3, is EADIYQTPRYLVIGTGKKITLECSQTMGHDKMYWYQQDPGMELHLIHYSYGVNSTEKGDLSSESTVSRIRTEHFPLTLESARPSHTSQYLCASSEWGRDTQYFGPGTRLTVL.

Turning to this clone: Different DNA sequences within this sample yield the same CDR3. The chain recombines TRBV20-1 with TRBJ2-3; unclear D gene. The CDR3 contains 11 residues. V was clipped by 6 bases and J by 1 base, with 5 bases between them. The V gene's germline CDR1 is DFQATT and CDR2 SNEGSKA (reference sequence). The CDR3 spells CSAWGTDTQYF. The CDR3 DNA reads as TGCAGTGCGTGGGGCACAGATACGCAGTATTTT.

The rearrangement uses TRBV4-1 and TRBJ2-7, with D possibly being TRBD1 (5 bases). This CDR3 spans 14 amino acids. The V and J ends lost 2 bases and 6 bases respectively, with 14 bases between them. The germline V gene encodes CDR1 MGHRA and CDR2 YSYEKL. The CDR3 sequence: CASSQLLGASEQYF. The CDR3 DNA is TGCGCCAGCAGCCAACTATTAGGGGCTTCCGAGCAGTACTTC.

The chain links TRBV7-9 to TRBJ2-7, with a tentative D call TRBD2 (6 bases). This CDR3 has 15 residues. Looked up from germline, CDR1 is SEHNR and CDR2 is FQNEAQ (reference sequence). Trimming took 5 bases from V and 6 from J, leaving 20 bases between them. The CDR3 is CASSTALRDFGEQYF. In DNA, the CDR3 is TGTGCCAGCAGCACCGCGTTGCGGGACTTCGGCGAGCAGTACTTC.

V is TRBV6-6 and J is TRBJ1-5, with unresolved D. V was shortened by 7 bases and J by 7 bases, with 14 bases between the two germline ends. Germline V gene data show CDR1 as MNHNY and CDR2 as SVGAGI (reference sequence). This CDR3 is built from 13 residues. CDR3 nucleotides: TGTGCCAGCACCGGACTGGAAGGGCAGCCCCAGCATTTT. This translates into CASTGLEGQPQHF.

J is TRBJ2-7 and V is TRBV27; tentative D call: TRBD1 (6 bases). The CDR3 covers 14 residues. In germline, CDR1 is MNHEY, CDR2 SMNVEV (reference sequence). V lost 8 bases, J lost 4 bases, and 18 bases lay in between. The CDR3, as DNA: TGTGCCAGCGGATATCCAGGGGAAGCGTACGAGCAGTACTTC. This codes for CASGYPGEAYEQYF.

Comments on this clone: This same CDR3 is encoded by further DNA sequences in the sample. V is TRBV28 and J is TRBJ2-5, with no clear D. V was pared by 6 bases and J by 5 bases, with 7 bases between. Germline V gives CDR1 MDHEN, CDR2 SYDVKM. CDR3 length: 11 residues. This CDR3 is CASSPRETQYF. CDR3 nucleotides: TGTGCCAGCAGCCCGCGGGAGACCCAGTACTTC.

This clone was seen only once. This specimen includes other DNA sequences encoding the same CDR3. The rearrangement joins TRBV4-2 to TRBJ2-2, with D uncertain. The V end was cut by 4 bases, the J end by 5 bases, with 8 bases between. Germline V CDR1 and CDR2: LGHNA, YNFKEQ. This CDR3 has 13 amino acids. The chain's CDR3 is CASSPLGTGELFF. The CDR3, as DNA: TGTGCCAGCAGCCCACTGGGTACCGGGGAGCTGTTTTTT.

The chain has TRBV19 and TRBJ2-7, with 7 bases matching TRBD1. Germline trimming cut 3 bases from V and 3 bases from J; bases unmatched to any gene: 17. Germline-derived CDR1 and CDR2 are LNHDA and SQIVND (reference sequence). This CDR3 comprises 18 residues. The CDR3 coding sequence is TGTGCCAGTAGTATCGGATGGTTGACAGGGCAAATGATCTACGAGCAGTACTTC. This translates into CASSIGWLTGQMIYEQYF.

The V call is TRBV9, the J call TRBJ2-7; a weak D match, TRBD2 (7 bases). The CDR3 extends over 15 amino acids. The V end was cut by 3 bases, the J end by 1 base, with 14 bases between. Germline CDR1 and CDR2: SGDLS and YYNGEE. This CDR3 reads CASSAGGGTSYEQYF. CDR3 coding DNA: TGTGCCAGCAGCGCTGGCGGGGGCACGTCCTACGAGCAGTACTTC.

Notes on this clone: The sample contains more than one DNA sequence encoding this CDR3. CDR3 amino acids: CASSLEGSPLHF. The CDR3 DNA is TGTGCCAGCAGTTTGGAGGGCTCACCCCTCCACTTT. The J gene is TRBJ1-6, the V gene TRBV27; D uncertain. The V and J ends lost 3 bases and 10 bases respectively, with 7 bases between them. The CDR3 sequence is 12 residues long. CDR1 is MNHEY, CDR2 SMNVEV, per germline (reference sequence).

The rearrangement links TRBV11-2 to TRBJ2-3; a possible D gene is TRBD2 (5 bases). Germline assignment: CDR1 SGHAT and CDR2 FQNNGV. V was pared by 8 bases and J by 4 bases, with 16 bases between. The CDR3 extends over 14 amino acids. The CDR3 loop is CASLPGSHPDTQYF. In DNA form, the CDR3 reads TGTGCCAGCTTACCGGGAAGCCACCCAGATACGCAGTATTTT.

The CDR3, as DNA: TGTGCCAGCAGCCCCCCCGTGAGCGGGATCCCAGATACGCAGTATTTT. Its translation is CASSPPVSGIPDTQYF. V is TRBV7-9 and J is TRBJ2-3, with 7 positions matching TRBD2. V shed 5 bases and J 4 bases; nucleotides not matched to a gene: 12. CDR3 length: 16 residues. CDR1 and CDR2 from the germline V gene are SEHNR and FQNEAQ (reference sequence).

The chain is built from TRBV29-1 and TRBJ2-3, with D perhaps TRBD1 or TRBD2 (5 bases each). The V end was cut by 1 base, the J end by 0 bases, with 11 bases between. CDR3 length equals 15 residues. Germline lookup yields CDR1 SQVTM and CDR2 ANQGSEA. CDR3 amino acids: CSVEGGTASTDTQYF. CDR3 bases: TGCAGCGTTGAAGGAGGGACGGCTAGCACAGATACGCAGTATTTT.

This chain joins TRBV6-5 and TRBJ1-5; D unclear. The CDR3 consists of 14 residues. Trimming stripped 5 bases from V and 4 bases from J, with 12 bases between. Germline CDR1 and CDR2: MNHEY and SVGAGI. CDR3 protein: CASSPLPGNQPQHF. Here the CDR3 DNA reads TGTGCCAGCAGTCCCCTCCCCGGGAATCAGCCCCAGCATTTT.

The chain is built from TRBV19 and TRBJ1-6; 9 bases match TRBD1. Germline V CDR1 and CDR2: LNHDA, SQIVND (reference sequence). The CDR3 contains 14 residues. J lost 9 bases, V lost 8 bases, and 8 bases had no gene match. CDR3 in amino acids: CASAPGQGFSPLHF. CDR3 in DNA: TGTGCCAGTGCGCCGGGACAGGGTTTTTCACCCCTCCACTTT.

In its sample, this clone was seen once. The genes are TRBV5-1 and TRBJ2-1, with TRBD2 matching 8 bases. The CDR3 loop spans 19 amino acids. V lost 2 bases, J lost 3 bases, and 16 bases stayed unmatched. CDR1 is SGHRS, CDR2 YFSETQ, per germline. CDR3 region: CASSLIGTSSTLYYNEQFF. In DNA form, the CDR3 reads TGCGCCAGCAGCTTAATCGGGACTAGTAGTACCCTCTACTACAATGAGCAGTTCTTC.

J is TRBJ2-1 and V is TRBV4-3; D unclear. The V and J ends lost 3 bases and 0 bases respectively, with 15 bases between them. Germline values: CDR1 LGHNA, CDR2 YSLEER. This CDR3 is 17 amino acids long. CDR3 nucleotide sequence: TGCGCCAGCAGCCAGGATGTGGCAGCAGCCTCCTACAATGAGCAGTTCTTC. Translated: CASSQDVAAASYNEQFF.

V and J are TRBV27 and TRBJ2-7; the match to TRBD2 covers 9 bases. Germline CDR1 MNHEY, CDR2 SMNVEV (reference sequence). This CDR3 region has 15 residues. V dropped 6 bases and J dropped 4; count of bases not matched to a gene: 10. The CDR3 sequence: CASSNSAGGYYEQYF. CDR3 coding DNA: TGTGCCAGCAGCAACTCGGCGGGAGGGTATTACGAGCAGTACTTC.

This clone was found once. CDR3 region: CATSRVRGETQYF. The CDR3 nucleotides are TGTGCCACCAGCAGAGTTAGAGGGGAGACCCAGTACTTC. This chain connects TRBV15 to TRBJ2-5; a weak D match, TRBD2 (5 bases). Germline CDR1 LNHNV, CDR2 YYDKDF (reference sequence). Trimming removed 1 base at V and 5 bases at J, with 8 bases between. The CDR3 sequence is 13 residues long. The full variable domain, its missing parts supplied by reference TRBV15 and TRBJ2-5, is DAMVIQNPRYQVTQFGKPVTLSCSQTLNHNVMYWYQQKSSQAPKLLFHYYDKDFNNEADTPDNFQSRRPNTSFCFLDIRSPGLGDTAMYLCATSRVRGETQYFGPGTRLLVL.

This sequence joins TRBV6-1 and TRBJ2-3, with a possible D match to TRBD2 (5 bases). Germline V gives CDR1 MNHNS, CDR2 SASEGT. This CDR3 has 16 residues. Trimming removed 4 bases from V and 3 bases from J, with 17 bases in between. CDR3 DNA sequence: TGTGCCAGCAGTGTTGCTAGCCCAAGTGGGACAGATACGCAGTATTTT. Translated: CASSVASPSGTDTQYF.